What follows are 28 T cell receptor beta chains derived from one specimen sequenced in a study of OX40 agonist ivuxolimab in advanced cancers. Assay: immunoSEQ multiplex PCR; the TCRdb copy retains only in-frame clones and omits some. Altogether about 68,000 clones are present, over 75% being singletons, with the ten largest covering over 0.75%. Sequencing used CD4+ or CD8+ T cells sorted from blood, obtained in a trial of the OX40 agonist ivuxolimab. These receptors came from an adult with an advanced solid tumor such as melanoma, head and neck, liver or kidney cancer.

This clone was detected once. The rearrangement uses TRBV4-3 and TRBJ2-1; D remains unclear. This CDR3 has 15 residues. Deletions cut 0 bases from V and 6 bases from J, with 12 bases between. The V gene's germline CDR1 is LGHNA and CDR2 YSLEER. CDR3 amino acids: CASSQDLNRANEQFF. DNA of the CDR3: TGCGCCAGCAGCCAAGATCTAAATAGGGCCAATGAGCAGTTCTTC.

This clone showed up just a few times. The chain is built from TRBV7-9 and TRBJ1-4; weak D call: TRBD1 (5 bases). CDR1 is SEHNR and CDR2 is FQNEAQ in the germline V gene (reference sequence). Trimming took off 1 base at V and 11 bases at J, with 17 bases between the two ends. The CDR3 runs to 15 residues. CDR3 sequence: CASSLGGPEFGKLFF. DNA for the CDR3: TGTGCCAGCAGCTTAGGGGGCCCTGAGTTTGGGAAACTGTTTTTT.

The chain has TRBV28 and TRBJ2-7; 7 bases are a match to TRBD1. CDR3 length equals 15 residues. Per germline, CDR1 MDHEN and CDR2 SYDVKM. V shed 10 bases and J 2 bases; nucleotides not matched to a gene: 14. The CDR3 DNA sequence: TGTGCCATCAAAAGAGGGACAGAGACGACCTACGAGCAGTACTTC. This sequence encodes CAIKRGTETTYEQYF.

The chain employs TRBV27 and TRBJ1-2; D may be TRBD1 (6 bases). V was trimmed by 6 bases and J by 0 bases, leaving 14 bases between them. In germline, CDR1 is MNHEY, CDR2 SMNVEV (reference sequence). The CDR3 runs to 15 residues. This chain's CDR3 is CASSDRIPPNYGYTF. CDR3 sequence (DNA): TGTGCCAGCAGCGACAGGATCCCACCTAACTATGGCTACACCTTC.

The sample holds one count of this clone. The rearrangement uses TRBV19 and TRBJ1-4, with TRBD1 identical over 7 bases. The germline V gene has CDR1 LNHDA and CDR2 SQIVND (reference sequence). The CDR3 runs to 14 residues. V trimming: 3 bases; J trimming: 7 bases; junction bases outside the gene matches: 5. CDR3 in amino acids: CASSIGDRTEKLFF. The DNA for the CDR3 is TGTGCCAGTAGTATTGGGGACAGAACTGAAAAACTGTTTTTT.

The chain links TRBV18 to TRBJ1-5; 8 bases are shared with TRBD1. There are 18 residues in the CDR3. The J segment lost 2 bases and the V segment lost 3 bases, leaving 12 bases of the junction unmatched. Germline loops: CDR1 KGHSH, CDR2 LQKENI. CDR3 nucleotide sequence: TGTGCCAGCTCACCCCGCGGACAGGGATCAGTAGGCAATCAGCCCCAGCATTTT. It yields the protein CASSPRGQGSVGNQPQHF. Filled out from reference TRBV18 and TRBJ1-5, the complete variable domain reads NAGVMQNPRHLVRRRGQEARLRCSPMKGHSHVYWYRQLPEEGLKFMVYLQKENIIDESGMPKERFSAEFPKEGPSILRIQQVVRGDSAAYFCASSPRGQGSVGNQPQHFGDGTRLSIL.

This clone showed up just once. The chain employs TRBV2 and TRBJ2-7, with D tentatively TRBD1 (5 bases). The CDR3 sequence is 15 residues long. Germline lookup yields CDR1 SNHLY and CDR2 FYNNEI. V lost 1 base, J lost 8 bases, and 18 bases lay in between. This chain's CDR3 is CASSEEDPRVSKQYF. CDR3 sequence (DNA): TGTGCCAGCAGTGAAGAGGACCCCAGGGTCTCTAAGCAGTACTTC.

The rearrangement uses TRBV28 and TRBJ1-2; 8 positions agree with TRBD1. CDR1 and CDR2 (germline): MDHEN, SYDVKM. V was pared by 2 bases and J by 0 bases, with 8 bases of the junction left unmatched. The CDR3 extends over 17 amino acids. CDR3 bases: TGTGCCAGCAGTTTACCGTCATACAGGGGGGCTAACTATGGCTACACCTTC. It is translated as CASSLPSYRGANYGYTF.

This chain uses TRBV10-2 with TRBJ2-3, with 7 bases matching TRBD1. CDR1 is WSHSY and CDR2 is SAAADI in the germline V gene. CDR3 length: 16 residues. V was clipped by 7 bases and J by 6 bases; unmatched bases: 16. The CDR3 bases are TGCGCCAGCAAGGGGGACCGACTACCGGACAGGGATACGCAGTATTTT. Protein: CASKGDRLPDRDTQYF.

The chain uses TRBV5-1 and TRBJ2-5; perhaps TRBD1 as D (6 bases). Germline values: CDR1 SGHRS, CDR2 YFSETQ. This CDR3 is built from 14 residues. Trimming left V 0 bases short and J 4 bases short, with 10 bases between. CDR3 sequence reads: CASSLEQGRETQYF. The CDR3, as DNA: TGCGCCAGCAGCTTGGAACAGGGCAGAGAGACCCAGTACTTC.

The chain carries TRBV5-1 and TRBJ1-1; unclear D gene. Deletions cut 4 bases from V and 0 bases from J, with 16 bases between. Germline V gene lookup returns CDR1 SGHRS and CDR2 YFSETQ. CDR3 length equals 16 residues. CDR3 in DNA: TGCGCCAGCAGCCAGGACGGCCCGACGTTGAACACTGAAGCTTTCTTT. Its translation: CASSQDGPTLNTEAFF. Together with reference TRBV5-1 and TRBJ1-1, the CDR3 gives the full variable domain: KAGVTQTPRYLIKTRGQQVTLSCSPISGHRSVSWYQQTPGQGLQFLFEYFSETQRNKGNFPGRFSGRQFSNSRSEMNVSTLELGDSALYLCASSQDGPTLNTEAFFGQGTRLTVV.

The chain links TRBV6-5 to TRBJ1-3, with TRBD1 as a possible D gene (6 bases). Germline V lookup: CDR1 MNHEY, CDR2 SVGAGI. This CDR3 contains 14 residues. Trimming pared 4 bases from V and 3 bases from J, leaving 10 bases between. CDR3 nucleotide sequence: TGTGCCAGCAGTTCAACAGGGAGTGGAAACACCATATATTTT. Its protein is CASSSTGSGNTIYF.

This sequence joins TRBV7-2 and TRBJ2-7; D may match TRBD1 or TRBD2 (5 bases each). The germline gives CDR1 SGHTA, CDR2 FQGNSA. The CDR3 is 13 amino acids. Trimming removed 5 bases from V and 5 bases from J, with 13 bases in between. The CDR3 region has the DNA TGTGCCAGCAGCCCCAATCTGGGGGACGAGCAGTACTTC. This sequence encodes CASSPNLGDEQYF.

The chain couples TRBV20-1 to TRBJ2-5; maybe TRBD2 (6 bases). The germline gives CDR1 DFQATT, CDR2 SNEGSKA (reference sequence). CDR3 size: 11 residues. Deletions cut 8 bases from V and 3 bases from J, with 10 bases between. The CDR3 protein is CSTQREETQYF. For the CDR3, the DNA is TGCAGTACCCAGCGGGAAGAGACCCAGTACTTC.

This CDR3 is CASSRAGPPVVTYEQYF. In DNA form, the CDR3 reads TGTGCCAGCTCACGGGCAGGACCACCAGTAGTAACGTACGAGCAGTACTTC. The chain links TRBV18 to TRBJ2-7, with D unclear. The CDR3 runs 17 residues. V lost 4 bases and J 4 bases, leaving 23 bases between the germline ends. The germline gives CDR1 KGHSH, CDR2 LQKENI.

The chain joins TRBV4-2 to TRBJ1-5; no firm D call. The CDR3 spans 13 residues. Germline CDR1 LGHNA, CDR2 YNFKEQ. V lost 0 bases, J lost 6 bases, and 6 bases lay in between. This CDR3 reads CASSQEWPQPQHF. The CDR3 coding sequence is TGTGCCAGCAGCCAAGAATGGCCTCAGCCCCAGCATTTT.

This rearrangement joins TRBV28 to TRBJ2-1, with no clear D. The V gene's germline CDR1 is MDHEN and CDR2 SYDVKM. CDR3 length: 18 amino acids. With 2 bases removed from V and 2 bases from J, the gap between germline ends came to 19 bases. The CDR3 nucleotides read TGTGCCAGCAGTTTACCCTTAGGGTCCCCCGGAGCCTACAATGAGCAGTTCTTC. This translates into CASSLPLGSPGAYNEQFF.

V usage is TRBV5-1 and J usage is TRBJ1-4; 9 bases align to TRBD1. CDR3 length: 15 amino acids. Germline loops: CDR1 SGHRS, CDR2 YFSETQ. Trimming at V came to 4 bases and at J to 6 bases, leaving 7 bases not matched to a gene. This CDR3 reads CASSLAGQGHEKLFF. The CDR3 DNA reads TGCGCCAGCAGCCTGGCTGGACAGGGGCATGAAAAACTGTTTTTT. The full variable domain, in which reference TRBV5-1 and TRBJ1-4 provide the parts outside the CDR3, is KAGVTQTPRYLIKTRGQQVTLSCSPISGHRSVSWYQQTPGQGLQFLFEYFSETQRNKGNFPGRFSGRQFSNSRSEMNVSTLELGDSALYLCASSLAGQGHEKLFFGSGTQLSVL.

V usage is TRBV5-1 and J usage is TRBJ2-7; D remains unclear. The CDR3 length is 16 residues. V lost 4 bases, J lost 0 bases, and 17 bases lay in between. Germline-derived CDR1 and CDR2 are SGHRS and YFSETQ. CDR3 loop: CASSPARTLSSYEQYF. The CDR3 bases are TGCGCCAGCAGCCCGGCCCGGACCCTAAGCTCCTACGAGCAGTACTTC.

Concerning this clone itself: Other DNA sequences of this sample code for an identical CDR3. The chain recombines TRBV7-2 with TRBJ2-2, with D perhaps TRBD1 (6 bases). With 0 bases removed from V and 7 bases from J, the gap between germline ends came to 12 bases. Per germline, CDR1 SGHTA and CDR2 FQGNSA. The CDR3 is 15 residues long. This CDR3 is CASSLALGASGELFF. In DNA, the CDR3 is TGTGCCAGCAGCTTAGCGCTGGGGGCCAGCGGGGAGCTGTTTTTT.

The J gene is TRBJ2-6, the V gene TRBV7-6, with a possible D match to TRBD1 (5 bases). Trimming cost V 5 bases and J 4 bases, with 12 bases left between them. The CDR3 has 15 amino acids. From germline, CDR1 is SGHVS and CDR2 FNYEAQ. The chain's CDR3 is CASSPQTAGANVLTF. The CDR3 DNA is TGTGCCAGCAGCCCTCAGACAGCCGGGGCCAACGTCCTGACTTTC.

CDR3 amino acids: CAWSAPPKLRMTGEQYF. The DNA for the CDR3 is TGTGCCTGGAGTGCCCCCCCGAAGCTTCGGATGACGGGTGAGCAGTACTTC. This rearrangement joins TRBV30 to TRBJ2-7, with no clear D. The germline V and J ends were trimmed by 1 base and 7 bases, with 26 bases remaining between them. This CDR3 has 17 residues. Germline V CDR1 and CDR2: GTSNPN, SVGIG (reference sequence).

This chain joins TRBV4-1 and TRBJ2-3; 8 nucleotides line up with TRBD2. V was pared by 4 bases and J by 3 bases, with 12 bases of the junction left unmatched. The CDR3 runs 17 residues. CDR1 MGHRA and CDR2 YSYEKL come from the germline V gene. CDR3 sequence reads: CASSRDASGSGTDTQYF. In DNA, the CDR3 is TGCGCCAGCAGCCGCGACGCGAGCGGGAGCGGAACAGATACGCAGTATTTT.

The chain is built from TRBV18 and TRBJ2-1, with D unclear. Trimming pared 1 base from V and 3 bases from J, leaving 10 bases between. CDR3 length: 15 amino acids. Germline V gene lookup returns CDR1 KGHSH and CDR2 LQKENI. The DNA of the CDR3 is TGTGCCAGCTCACCACTATCCGTTTTCTACAATGAGCAGTTCTTC. Its translation is CASSPLSVFYNEQFF.

V and J are TRBV11-2 and TRBJ1-2, with unresolved D. The CDR3 totals 12 residues. Germline CDR1 is SGHAT and CDR2 is FQNNGV. The V end lost 1 base, the J end lost 4 bases, and 4 bases lay between the germline ends. The CDR3 DNA is TGTGCCAGCAGCTTAGTAGGCTATGGCTACACCTTC. As protein: CASSLVGYGYTF.

V and J are TRBV5-6 and TRBJ2-3, with 7 bases that match TRBD1. CDR3 length: 15 amino acids. The junction had 6 bases not matched to a gene; V was cut back by 3 bases and J by 2 bases. Germline V gene data show CDR1 as SGHDT and CDR2 as YYEEEE. The CDR3 spells CASSYSTGSTDTQYF. The CDR3 coding sequence is TGTGCCAGCAGCTACTCGACAGGGTCCACAGATACGCAGTATTTT. Full variable domain (rest looked up from reference TRBV5-6 and TRBJ2-3): DAGVTQSPTHLIKTRGQQVTLRCSPKSGHDTVSWYQQALGQGPQFIFQYYEEEERQRGNFPDRFSGHQFPNYSSELNVNALLLGDSALYLCASSYSTGSTDTQYFGPGTRLTVL.

The chain carries TRBV19 and TRBJ2-7; 7 bases agree with TRBD1. V lost 4 bases to trimming and J lost 3 bases; unmatched junction nucleotides: 12. Germline assignment: CDR1 LNHDA and CDR2 SQIVND (reference sequence). The CDR3 is 16 residues long. Here the CDR3 DNA reads TGTGCCAGTAGTAAGACCTCGGGACAGAGTAACTACGAGCAGTACTTC. Translating gives CASSKTSGQSNYEQYF.

The table lists this clone with a count of one. The rearrangement uses TRBV5-5 and TRBJ2-7; a possible D gene is TRBD1 (7 bases). V shed 6 bases and J shed 4 bases, with 17 bases lying between them. The CDR3 loop spans 14 amino acids. Germline values: CDR1 SGHKS, CDR2 YYEKEE (reference sequence). In DNA form, the CDR3 reads TGTGCCAGCATCAGAGGGGGCGCGGGGTACGAGCAGTACTTC. It specifies CASIRGGAGYEQYF.